This TCR beta chain was captured in a study of human T cells and chemical hapten exposure. Study background: Patch tests applied 0.01% DPC to the upper back and were scored after 6 days. From small differences in pooled library volume came most of the variation in per-sample TCR yields. Study conclusions and caveats: Correlating positively with patch test score were the PT1 expanded TCR counts.

The CDR3 has 15 amino acids. Germline values: CDR1 LNHDA, CDR2 SQIVND (reference sequence). Trimming pared 5 bases from V and 2 bases from J, leaving 12 bases between. The time point denotes: patch test 1, 2 weeks after DPC sensitization. The treatment denotes: therapeutic diphenylcyclopropenone sensitization with weekly scalp DPC. This clonotype was observed at least ten times. Its antigen is still unknown. TCRdb fed the RACE reads into MiXCR, producing one record per CDR3 protein. The sample records 75,000 to 100,000 distinct CDR3 sequences, 12% being singletons. Source: whole blood, taken in connection with sensitization to the hapten diphenylcyclopropenone (DPC). The V and J genes are TRBV19 and TRBJ1-4; TRBD1 is a possible D gene (6 bases). This TCR derives from a woman aged 40 to 50 with alopecia areata. Some clones in this sample may be carry-over from other donors' samples. CDR3 nucleotide sequence: TGTGCCAGTAGTTCCTACAGGGTGACTAATGAAAAACTGTTTTTT. Protein sequence: CASSSYRVTNEKLFF.